The present TCR beta chain was sequenced within a study of shared clonotypes between healthy human individuals. Overall study results and limits: With a handful of donors compared, 4% to 5% of naive CD4 clonotypes were shared.

The germline gives CDR1 SGHDT, CDR2 YYEEEE. Trimming cost V 0 bases and J 5 bases, with 11 bases left between them. This CDR3 region has 14 residues. Replicate PCRs for sorted subsets used approximately 190 ng DNA; this equaled tens of thousands of T cell genomes. Assay used: immunoSEQ multiplex PCR; TCRdb lists only in-frame clones, some missing. The sample has 2 million to 3 million clones, 90% to 95% seen once. All of the donors resided in Nashville, Tennessee, and each was a Caucasian adult. To note about this clone: What it recognizes is unknown.

The material sequenced was naive CD4+ T cells sorted from blood. The subset is: CD45RA+ positively selected. The gene calls are TRBV5-6 and TRBJ1-2; no clear D. The clonotype was recovered from a man aged 18-30 years in good health. The DNA of the CDR3 is TGTGCCAGCAGCTTGGGAGTGACGGAATATGGCTACACCTTC. It translates to CASSLGVTEYGYTF.